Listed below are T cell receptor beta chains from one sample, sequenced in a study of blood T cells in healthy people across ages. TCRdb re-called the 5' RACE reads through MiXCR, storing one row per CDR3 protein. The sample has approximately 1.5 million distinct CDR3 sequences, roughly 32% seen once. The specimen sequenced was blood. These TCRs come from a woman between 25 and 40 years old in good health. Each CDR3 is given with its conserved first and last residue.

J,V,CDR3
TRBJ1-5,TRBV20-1,CSARSGPQPQHF
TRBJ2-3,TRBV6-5,CASTRGVSSYTQYF
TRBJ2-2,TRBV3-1,CASSQDGLGTSWSGELFF
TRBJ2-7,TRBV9,CASSVEGSSGDEQYF
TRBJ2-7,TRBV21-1,CASSKDPGYEQYF
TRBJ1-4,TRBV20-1,CSARGIGEKLFF
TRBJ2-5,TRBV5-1,CASSPGTGVGLGETQYF
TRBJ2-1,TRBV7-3,CASSLKGRSNEQFF
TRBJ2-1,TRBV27,CASSRGPKYNEQFF
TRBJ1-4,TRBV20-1,CSAPLGSLDEKLFF
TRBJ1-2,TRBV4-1,CASSQVQGPYGYTF
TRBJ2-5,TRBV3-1,CASSRTETQYF
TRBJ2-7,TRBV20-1,CSASHSPTAPPYEQYF
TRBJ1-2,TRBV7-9,CASRLDRNYGYTF
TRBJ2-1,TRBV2,CASSAQGYTQQFF
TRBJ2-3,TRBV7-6,CASSMAGRQDTQYF
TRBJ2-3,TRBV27,CASRGGDRTKREIDTQYF
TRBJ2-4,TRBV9,CASSIVSGKNIRYF
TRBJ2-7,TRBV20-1,CSAKSGQGTSYEQYF
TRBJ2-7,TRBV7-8,CASGNAGTGGEQYF
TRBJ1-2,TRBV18,CASSQRTGGGYTF
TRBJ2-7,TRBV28,CASSPGGPVSVEQYF
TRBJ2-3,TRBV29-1,CSASGRGTDTQYF
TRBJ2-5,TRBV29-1,CSAYTLGTSGRETQYF
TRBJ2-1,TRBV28,CASSYGGHNEQFF
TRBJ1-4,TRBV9,CASSPGVQVQEKLFF
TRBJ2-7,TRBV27,CASSQTGRQYF
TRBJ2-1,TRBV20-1,CSVKEGGPANEQFF
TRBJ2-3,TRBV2,CASSDPRQGSADTQYF
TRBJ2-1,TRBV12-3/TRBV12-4,CASSLGQRQYNEQFF
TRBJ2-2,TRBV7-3,CASSLGTNMNTGELFF
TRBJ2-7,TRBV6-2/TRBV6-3,CASSSETGGGLAVSYEQYF
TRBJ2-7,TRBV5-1,CASATDSYEQYF
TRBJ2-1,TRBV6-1,CASSEELARAYNEQFF
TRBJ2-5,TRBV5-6,CASSLTGKGLGQETQYF
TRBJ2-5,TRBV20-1,CSARDFPGRETQYF
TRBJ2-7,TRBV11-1,CASSLGVSWEQYF